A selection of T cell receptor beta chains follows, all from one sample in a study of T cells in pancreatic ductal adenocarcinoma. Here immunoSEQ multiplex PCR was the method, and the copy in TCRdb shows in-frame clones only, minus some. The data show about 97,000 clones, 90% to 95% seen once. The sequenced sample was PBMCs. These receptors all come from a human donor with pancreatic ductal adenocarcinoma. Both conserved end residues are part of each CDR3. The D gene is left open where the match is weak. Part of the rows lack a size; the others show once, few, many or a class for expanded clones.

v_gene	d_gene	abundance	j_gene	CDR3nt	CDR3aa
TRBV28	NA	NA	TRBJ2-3	TGTGCCAGCATAGGGGGAGATACGCAGTATTTT	CASIGGDTQYF
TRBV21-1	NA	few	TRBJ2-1	TGTGCCAGCAGCACCCGACAGGCTCGCTCCTACAATGAGCAGTTCTTC	CASSTRQARSYNEQFF
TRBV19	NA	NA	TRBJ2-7	TGTGCCAGTAGTATAGAAGCGGGTAGCTCCTACGAGCAGTACTTC	CASSIEAGSSYEQYF
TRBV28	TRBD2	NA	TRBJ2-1	TGTGCCAGCAGTTTAAGCGGGAGGGGCTACAATGAGCAGTTCTTC	CASSLSGRGYNEQFF
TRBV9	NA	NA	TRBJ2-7	TGTGCCAGCAGCGTAGGGCTAGCGCACTCCCACGAGCAGTACTTC	CASSVGLAHSHEQYF
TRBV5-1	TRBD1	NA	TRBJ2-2	TGCGCCAGCAGGTCAGGGGGAACCGGGGAGCTGTTTTTT	CASRSGGTGELFF
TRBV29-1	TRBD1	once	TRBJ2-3	TGCAGCGCCGGACAGGGGGTGAGCACAGATACGCAGTATTTT	CSAGQGVSTDTQYF
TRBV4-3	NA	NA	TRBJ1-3	TGCGCCAGCAGCCAAGACCAGGACCCGGGATACACCATATATTTT	CASSQDQDPGYTIYF
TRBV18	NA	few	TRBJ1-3	TGTGCCAGCTCACCAAGGGGCAGCTCTACCTCTGGAAACACCATATATTTT	CASSPRGSSTSGNTIYF
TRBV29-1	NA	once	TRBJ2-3	TGCAGCGTTGTAGCTAACACAGATACGCAGTATTTT	CSVVANTDTQYF
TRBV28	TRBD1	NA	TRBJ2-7	TGTGCCAGCAGTTCGACAGGGGAAGGCTCCTACGAGCAGTACTTC	CASSSTGEGSYEQYF
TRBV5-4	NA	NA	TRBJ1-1	TGTGCCAGCAGCCTCGGTGGGGCGTACACTGAAGCTTTCTTT	CASSLGGAYTEAFF
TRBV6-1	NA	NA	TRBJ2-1	TGTGCCAGTATAACCTCCGGGACAAGTGAGCAGTTCTTC	CASITSGTSEQFF
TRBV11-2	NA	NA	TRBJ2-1	TGTGCCAGCACTTCTTCCGCAGGCGGGCGATACAATGAGCAGTTCTTC	CASTSSAGGRYNEQFF
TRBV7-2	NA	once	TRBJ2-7	TGTGCCAGCAGCCTAGCGAGAGATTACGAGCAGTACTTC	CASSLARDYEQYF
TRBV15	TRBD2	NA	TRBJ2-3	TGTGCCACCAGCAGAGTGGTAGCGGGAGGGCCAGATACGCAGTATTTT	CATSRVVAGGPDTQYF
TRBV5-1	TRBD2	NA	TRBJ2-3	TGCGCCAGCAGACTAGCGTTTCTCACAGATACGCAGTATTTT	CASRLAFLTDTQYF
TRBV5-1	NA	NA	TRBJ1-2	TGCGCCAGCAGCCCTGGCGGAACTTCCTATGGCTACACCTTC	CASSPGGTSYGYTF
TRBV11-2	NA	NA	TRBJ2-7	TGTGCCAGCAGCTTTGTCAGGGGCCGGTCGGGGGAGCAGTACTTC	CASSFVRGRSGEQYF